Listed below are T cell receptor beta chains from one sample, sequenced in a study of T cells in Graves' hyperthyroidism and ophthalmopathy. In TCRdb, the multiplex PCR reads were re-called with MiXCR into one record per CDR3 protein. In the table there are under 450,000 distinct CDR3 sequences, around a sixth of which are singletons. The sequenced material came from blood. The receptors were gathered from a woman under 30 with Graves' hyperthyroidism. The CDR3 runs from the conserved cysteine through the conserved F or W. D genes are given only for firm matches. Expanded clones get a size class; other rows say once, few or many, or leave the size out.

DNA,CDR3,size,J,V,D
TGTGCTAGTGGTTTGGTATCGGTGGGGGTCAGCTCCTATGGCTACACCTTC,CASGLVSVGVSSYGYTF,many,TRBJ1-2,TRBV12-5,-
TGCAGCGTTGAAGATAAAGGGTTTGGCTATGGCTACACCTTC,CSVEDKGFGYGYTF,many,TRBJ1-2,TRBV29-1,-
TGTGCCAGCAGTTTAGTGCCAGGGACTAGCGGACTCGATGAGCAGTTCTTC,CASSLVPGTSGLDEQFF,-,TRBJ2-1,TRBV12-3/TRBV12-4,TRBD2
TGTGCCAGCAGTACGATCACTGAAGCTTTCTTT,CASSTITEAFF,many,TRBJ1-1,TRBV6-1,-
TGTGCCAGCAGACAGGGTAGGTCCTACAATGAGCAGTTCTTC,CASRQGRSYNEQFF,few,TRBJ2-1,TRBV6-1,-
TGCAGTGCTAGATGGGACAGGGCTTCAGCTTTCTTT,CSARWDRASAFF,-,TRBJ1-1,TRBV20-1,TRBD1
TGTGCCAGTGCCCCAGGGCACTCCAGGGATGAGCAGTTCTTC,CASAPGHSRDEQFF,-,TRBJ2-1,TRBV7-2,-
TGTGCCAGCAGCGCATATAGCGGGAGCGGGGCAGTTGAGCAGTTCTTC,CASSAYSGSGAVEQFF,few,TRBJ2-1,TRBV9,TRBD2
TGTGCCAGCAGTTTTGACACCGGGGAGCTGTTTTTT,CASSFDTGELFF,many,TRBJ2-2,TRBV12-3/TRBV12-4,-
TGTGCCAGCAGCTTTTCGGACAGGGTGGGTGGCTACACCTTC,CASSFSDRVGGYTF,many,TRBJ1-2,TRBV2,TRBD1
TGTGCCTGGAGTGACCACCGAGGGACAACTAATGAAAAACTGTTTTTT,CAWSDHRGTTNEKLFF,many,TRBJ1-4,TRBV30,-
TGCAGTGCTAGAGAACCGGTCCAAGAGACCCAGTACTTC,CSAREPVQETQYF,many,TRBJ2-5,TRBV20-1,-
TGTGCCACCTCGGACAGGGAACATAATTCACCCCTCCACTTT,CATSDREHNSPLHF,many,TRBJ1-6,TRBV10-3,TRBD1
TGTGCCAGCGCAACCCGTAGCGTGGCCGGGGAGCTGTTTTTT,CASATRSVAGELFF,many,TRBJ2-2,TRBV11-3,-
TGTGCCAGCTCACCGATAACGGGTCCAAGCGGAAACACCATATATTTT,CASSPITGPSGNTIYF,many,TRBJ1-3,TRBV18,-
TGTGCCAGCAGCCAGACACCGGGCAATCAGCCCCAGCATTTT,CASSQTPGNQPQHF,many,TRBJ1-5,TRBV3-1,-
TGTGCCAGCAGTTACTCCCCACTAGCGGGAGTAACCGGGGAGCTGTTTTTT,CASSYSPLAGVTGELFF,few,TRBJ2-2,TRBV6-2/TRBV6-3,TRBD2
TGTGCCAGCAGCTTCAACCAACACCTACTAGCGGGTAGCCAAGAGACCCAGTACTTC,CASSFNQHLLAGSQETQYF,-,TRBJ2-5,TRBV7-8,TRBD2